The rows below give T cell receptor beta chains drawn from one sample of a study of T cells after yellow fever vaccination. One entry per CDR3 protein, called by TCRdb with MiXCR from the 5' RACE reads. The sample records under 700,000 distinct CDR3 sequences, about 17% being singletons. The sample in question was PBMCs, obtained less than 6 days after the first yellow fever vaccination. The receptor set was obtained from a man aged 18 to 35 who received the YFV17D yellow fever vaccine. The CDR3 runs from the conserved cysteine through the conserved F or W. Rows may omit the clone size; those that give it use once, few, many or a size class.

V gene	clone size	J gene	CDR3 protein
TRBV6-2/TRBV6-3	few	TRBJ1-2	CASSYRDRLGYGYTF
TRBV7-2	.	TRBJ1-2	CASSPGTEYYGYTF
TRBV29-1	few	TRBJ1-5	CSVREGQYSNQPQHF
TRBV6-5	.	TRBJ1-2	CASSYLQGGYGYTF
TRBV4-1	few	TRBJ2-1	CASSQGAGRSYNEQFF
TRBV3-1	.	TRBJ1-5	CASSYGLWGDQPQHF
TRBV7-6	.	TRBJ2-5	CASSFRWGTSGVETQYF
TRBV7-9	.	TRBJ1-1	CASSLEPGPTFF
TRBV14	.	TRBJ2-1	CASSQPSGGWNEQFF
TRBV7-2	few	TRBJ2-1	CASSPSNRDRGNEQFF
TRBV12-3/TRBV12-4	.	TRBJ1-4	CASSLYRIPTNEKLFF
TRBV29-1	few	TRBJ2-7	CSVVDPEQYF
TRBV7-9	few	TRBJ2-7	CASSRGQGGDLYEQYF
TRBV6-2/TRBV6-3	few	TRBJ2-3	CASSYRPFLWDTQYF
TRBV18	.	TRBJ2-3	CASSPTSGTDTQYF
TRBV28	few	TRBJ2-5	CASFGGRETQYF
TRBV10-3	few	TRBJ2-3	CAISEKELTTDTQYF
TRBV7-9	.	TRBJ2-2	CASSRLAGPTGELFF
TRBV5-1	few	TRBJ1-1	CASSFSGAVDAFF
TRBV9	many	TRBJ2-3	CASSPRWTSGGVAQYF
TRBV6-2/TRBV6-3	few	TRBJ1-5	CASRTVNQPQHF
TRBV20-1	.	TRBJ1-4	CSASDRVAEKLFF
TRBV27	.	TRBJ2-1	CASSFSPLASSYNEQFF
TRBV28	few	TRBJ2-5	CASSFLSDGVKTQYF
TRBV30	few	TRBJ1-6	CAWSGTGSPLHF
TRBV6-5	.	TRBJ1-1	CASSYTLLFYMNTEAFF
TRBV9	.	TRBJ2-1	CASSVEGGGGAYNEQFF
TRBV10-3	few	TRBJ1-5	CAISEGDPDQPQHF
TRBV6-1	.	TRBJ1-1	CASSRDGRKTEAFF
TRBV7-2	.	TRBJ2-1	CASSLGGDYNEQFF
TRBV30	.	TRBJ2-1	CALDAGGQGEQFF
TRBV6-5	.	TRBJ2-2	CASSYSKGGGGSGELFF